In its sample, the clone carrying this T cell receptor beta chain was seen a few times. What it binds is not known. This sample was taken from a study of T-cell memory formation after mild COVID-19. Study observations and caveats: Mainly in CM and EM were contracting CD4+ clones; CD8+ were in EMRA. Whether day 37 second-wave clones are SARS-CoV-2-specific was not confirmed. The appearance of some responding clones in pre-infection memory suggested that cross-reactive memory joined.

TCRdb ran MiXCR on the 5' RACE reads and lists one entry per CDR3 protein. The sample contains around 510,000 distinct CDR3 sequences, roughly a fifth of which appear only once. The sequenced sample was PBMCs or a T cell subset sorted from them (not recorded which). The source of this sequence is an adult woman who had mild COVID-19 (a few samples of this study predate the infection). Cell type and time point are not known.

The CDR3 is CSARAWETEWQGTEAFF. CDR3 sequence (DNA): TGCAGTGCTAGGGCCTGGGAGACCGAGTGGCAGGGCACTGAAGCTTTCTTT. The V and J genes are TRBV20-1 and TRBJ1-1; perhaps TRBD1 as D (5 bases). V lost 3 bases and J lost 4, with 24 bases in between. CDR3 length: 17 amino acids. Germline CDR1 DFQATT, CDR2 SNEGSKA (reference sequence).